This TCR beta chain derives from a study of beta chain features in type 1 diabetes. Heparinised blood was drawn once per donor, averaging approximately 100 mL. As regards this clone: Its matching antigen is unknown.

Expressed TCRB transcripts were sequenced because the isolated RNA had all been reverse transcribed beforehand. Sequenced by immunoSEQ multiplex PCR; TCRdb stores in-frame clones only, minus some. This sample carries 200,000 to 300,000 clones, 25% to 35% of them seen once, and the ten largest clones take under 4.5%. Study-wide results and limits: The naive, central memory and Treg TCRB repertoires looked more alike in patients than they did in healthy donors. Type 1 diabetes patients had moderately but significantly shorter TCRB CDR3s in all four CD4+ subsets. In type 1 diabetes patients, VDJ junctions had fewer insertions; deletions at these junctions were more frequent.

V gave up 2 bases and J gave up 5 bases, with 9 bases separating them. Looked up from germline, CDR1 is SGHVS and CDR2 is FNYEAQ. The CDR3 covers 13 residues. The origin of this receptor is a man aged 30-40 years in good health. J is TRBJ2-5 and V is TRBV7-6; unclear D gene. The sequencing input was central memory CD4+ T cells from blood. CDR3 sequence: CASSLSRKETQYF. CDR3 nucleotides: TGTGCCAGCAGCTTAAGCAGAAAGGAGACCCAGTACTTC. Full variable domain (outside the CDR3, taken from reference TRBV7-6 and TRBJ2-5): GAGVSQSPRYKVTKRGQDVALRCDPISGHVSLYWYRQALGQGPEFLTYFNYEAQQDKSGLPNDRFSAERPEGSISTLTIQRTEQRDSAMYRCASSLSRKETQYFGPGTRLLVL.